This TCR beta chain was captured in a study of cytomegalovirus exposure and HLA in healthy donors. Overall study findings and caveats: In vitro confirmation showed a few CMV-associated chains to be CMV antigen specific. Rare TCR sequences predominated, though certain public TCRs were found in many donors.

The CDR3 is 17 residues long. Germline V gene lookup returns CDR1 MNHEY and CDR2 SMNVEV (reference sequence). Trimming at V came to 8 bases and at J to 3 bases, leaving 12 bases not matched to a gene. The validation cohort, a group of 90 to 150 subjects, included the donors and was separate from the approximately 660-subject first cohort. Turning to this clone: Its specificity is not known.

Generated by immunoSEQ multiplex PCR, the TCRdb table keeps only in-frame clones and is missing some. The profile covers approximately 60,000 clones, with around 90% appearing a single time and less than 4% taken by the ten largest. This chain connects TRBV27 to TRBJ2-3; TRBD2 matches at 12 bases. The source is a man between 18 and 35 years old in good health and CMV-seronegative. The sample consisted of PBMCs. The CDR3 nucleotides are TGTGCCAGCCAAGAGACTAGCGGGAGTTCCCCTACAGATACGCAGTATTTT. It translates to CASQETSGSSPTDTQYF.